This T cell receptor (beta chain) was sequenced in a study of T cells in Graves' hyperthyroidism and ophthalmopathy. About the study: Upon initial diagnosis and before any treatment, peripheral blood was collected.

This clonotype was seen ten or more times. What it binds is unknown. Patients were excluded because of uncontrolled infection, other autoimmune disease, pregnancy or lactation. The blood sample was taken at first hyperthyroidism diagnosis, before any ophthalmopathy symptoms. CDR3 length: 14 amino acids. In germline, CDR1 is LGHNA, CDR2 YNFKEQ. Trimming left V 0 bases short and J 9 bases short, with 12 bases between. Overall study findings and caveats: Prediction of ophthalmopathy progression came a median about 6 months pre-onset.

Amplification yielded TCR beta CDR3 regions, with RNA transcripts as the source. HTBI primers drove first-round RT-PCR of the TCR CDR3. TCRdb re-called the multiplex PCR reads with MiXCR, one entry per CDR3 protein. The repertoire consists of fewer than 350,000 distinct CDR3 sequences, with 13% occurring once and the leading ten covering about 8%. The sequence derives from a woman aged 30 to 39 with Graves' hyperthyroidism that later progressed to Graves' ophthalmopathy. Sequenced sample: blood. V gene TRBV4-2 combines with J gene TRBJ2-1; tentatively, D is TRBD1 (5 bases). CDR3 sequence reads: CASSQEVAGPEQFF. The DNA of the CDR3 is TGTGCCAGCAGCCAAGAAGTCGCAGGGCCTGAGCAGTTCTTC.